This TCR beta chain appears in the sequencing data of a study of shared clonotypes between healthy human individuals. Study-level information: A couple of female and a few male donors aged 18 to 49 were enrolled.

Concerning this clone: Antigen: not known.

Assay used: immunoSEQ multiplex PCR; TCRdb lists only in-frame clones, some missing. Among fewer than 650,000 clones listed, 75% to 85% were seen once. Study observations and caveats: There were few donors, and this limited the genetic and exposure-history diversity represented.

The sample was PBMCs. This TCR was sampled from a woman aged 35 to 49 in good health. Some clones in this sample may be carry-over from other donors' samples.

CDR3 protein: CASSAPTEVGGYTF. For the CDR3, the DNA is TGTGCCAGCAGCGCCCCAACTGAAGTGGGCGGCTACACCTTC. The chain has TRBV28 and TRBJ1-2; D is unresolved. CDR1 is MDHEN and CDR2 is SYDVKM in the germline V gene. V was pared by 6 bases and J by 8 bases, with 19 bases between. The CDR3 is 14 amino acids.